The 30 T cell receptor beta chains given below trace back to one sample, sequenced in a study of the immune and genomic landscape of osteosarcoma. The data were produced by immunoSEQ multiplex PCR, yet TCRdb's version contains in-frame clones alone and is incomplete. The sample shows about 6,200 clones, 65% to 80% of them seen only once. Poor-prognosis osteosarcoma patients supplied post-treatment primary, local recurrence and metastasis tumor specimens. The sample comprised osteosarcoma tumor tissue from the lung. These receptors were collected from a human donor with osteosarcoma.

CDR3 region: CASSEYKGLERGYTF. The CDR3 bases are TGTGCCAGCAGTGAATATAAAGGATTGGAGAGGGGCTACACCTTC. This chain uses TRBV25-1 with TRBJ1-2; D is unclear. The CDR3 sequence is 15 residues long. V lost 0 bases and J 8 bases, leaving 16 bases between the germline ends. Germline V gives CDR1 MGHDK, CDR2 SYGVNS.

The chain has TRBV19 and TRBJ2-7; D uncertain. The CDR3 runs to 15 residues. Deletions cut 0 bases from V and 2 bases from J, with 11 bases between. Germline V gives CDR1 LNHDA, CDR2 SQIVND (reference sequence). This CDR3 is CASSIDITRTYEQYF. In DNA, the CDR3 is TGTGCCAGTAGTATAGACATAACAAGAACCTACGAGCAGTACTTC.

The chain links TRBV5-1 to TRBJ2-7, with D tentatively TRBD1 (6 bases). This CDR3 region has 13 residues. Per the germline V gene, CDR1 is SGHRS and CDR2 is YFSETQ. V lost 4 bases, J lost 4 bases, and 12 bases lay in between. The CDR3 here is CASSPDSFYEQYF. The CDR3 nucleotides are TGCGCCAGCAGCCCGGACAGTTTTTACGAGCAGTACTTC.

The chain is built from TRBV5-1 and TRBJ2-6, with TRBD1 as a possible D gene (6 bases). The CDR3 extends over 16 amino acids. Germline V CDR1 and CDR2: SGHRS, YFSETQ. Trimming left V 4 bases short and J 3 bases short, with 14 bases between. CDR3 region: CASSPQGSGGANVLTF. CDR3 in DNA: TGCGCCAGCAGCCCCCAGGGGTCTGGTGGGGCCAACGTCCTGACTTTC.

This clone was seen a few times. This chain links TRBV27 with TRBJ1-2; 8 bases line up with TRBD1. The V gene's germline CDR1 is MNHEY and CDR2 SMNVEV (reference sequence). There are 12 residues in the CDR3. The V gene end was trimmed by 6 bases and the J gene end by 5 bases; junction bases not matched to a gene: 2. DNA for the CDR3: TGTGCCAGCAGCGACAGGGGTTATGGCTACACCTTC. Its protein product is CASSDRGYGYTF.

The chain links TRBV28 to TRBJ1-4, with D perhaps matching TRBD1 (5 bases). CDR3 length: 15 amino acids. V lost 4 bases and J 8 bases, leaving 17 bases between the germline ends. Germline values: CDR1 MDHEN, CDR2 SYDVKM. The CDR3 DNA reads TGTGCCAGCAGTTCTCGGAGGGGCAACCCAGAAAAACTGTTTTTT. It codes for CASSSRRGNPEKLFF.

With regard to this clone: One end of the junction does not line up with germline, which may come from a read error. This sample also contains other DNA sequences that code for the same CDR3. The gene calls are TRBV11-1 and TRBJ2-5; 10 bases agree with TRBD2. Germline lookup yields CDR1 SGHAT and CDR2 FQDESV (reference sequence). The CDR3 runs 14 residues. The CDR3 DNA reads as TGTGCCAGCAGGTTAGCGGGGGGTCAAGAGACCCAGTACTTC. It translates to CASRLAGGQETQYF.

V gene TRBV19 combines with J gene TRBJ2-6, with TRBD2 as a possible D gene (5 bases). Deletions cut 3 bases from V and 2 bases from J, with 14 bases between. The CDR3 contains 17 residues. Germline-derived CDR1 and CDR2 are LNHDA and SQIVND (reference sequence). The CDR3 sequence: CASSIGAGRPGANVLTF. CDR3 bases: TGTGCCAGTAGTATTGGCGCGGGCCGGCCTGGGGCCAACGTCCTGACTTTC.

The chain combines TRBV4-3 with TRBJ2-1, with 10 bases that match TRBD1. The V and J ends lost 2 bases and 5 bases, in that order; junction bases with no gene match: 9. CDR3 length: 17 amino acids. Germline CDR1 reads LGHNA; CDR2 reads YSLEER. The CDR3 sequence: CASSQFSTGTGDNEQFF. The CDR3 region has the DNA TGCGCCAGCAGCCAATTTTCCACCGGGACAGGGGACAATGAGCAGTTCTTC.

This sequence joins TRBV5-1 and TRBJ2-1; D gene unclear. The germline V gene encodes CDR1 SGHRS and CDR2 YFSETQ. Trimming took 5 bases from V and 8 from J, leaving 8 bases between them. This CDR3 comprises 11 residues. The CDR3 here is CASRLVHEQFF. The DNA for the CDR3 is TGCGCCAGCAGACTGGTCCATGAGCAGTTCTTC. Full variable domain (rest looked up from reference TRBV5-1 and TRBJ2-1): KAGVTQTPRYLIKTRGQQVTLSCSPISGHRSVSWYQQTPGQGLQFLFEYFSETQRNKGNFPGRFSGRQFSNSRSEMNVSTLELGDSALYLCASRLVHEQFFGPGTRLTVL.

This sequence joins TRBV10-3 and TRBJ1-1; D not resolved. From germline, CDR1 is ENHRY and CDR2 SYGVKD. The CDR3 is 14 amino acids. Deletions cut 2 bases from V and 6 bases from J, with 13 bases between. This CDR3 reads CAISEPSGSAEAFF. Written as DNA, the CDR3 is TGTGCCATCAGTGAGCCCAGTGGGTCCGCTGAAGCTTTCTTT.

V and J are TRBV28 and TRBJ2-1; D is possibly TRBD1 (6 bases). The CDR3 length is 15 residues. The V and J ends lost 5 bases and 7 bases respectively, with 18 bases between them. Germline loops: CDR1 MDHEN, CDR2 SYDVKM. CDR3 sequence (DNA): TGTGCCAGCAGTCCGACCGGGACAAACGCGAATGAGCAGTTCTTC. Its translation is CASSPTGTNANEQFF.

V and J are TRBV6-6 and TRBJ1-1; tentative D call: TRBD1 (5 bases). The CDR3 covers 14 residues. CDR1 and CDR2 (germline): MNHNY, SVGAGI (reference sequence). The V gene lost 5 bases and the J gene lost 4 bases, with 14 bases spanning the gap. The CDR3 DNA reads TGTGCCAGCAGTCCGGGGGGACGGAGCACTGAAGCTTTCTTT. It translates to CASSPGGRSTEAFF.

The rearrangement uses TRBV10-1 and TRBJ2-3; unclear D gene. Germline V lookup: CDR1 WNHNN, CDR2 SYGVQD (reference sequence). Trimming cost V 4 bases and J 1 base, with 6 bases left between them. The CDR3 covers 13 residues. CDR3 sequence (DNA): TGCGCCAGCAGTGGCCCCGGCACAGATACGCAGTATTTT. Residues: CASSGPGTDTQYF.

The genes are TRBV29-1 and TRBJ1-4; D remains ambiguous. Trimming shortened V by 3 bases and J by 5 bases, and 16 bases separated the two germline ends. Germline CDR1 SQVTM, CDR2 ANQGSEA. The CDR3 consists of 15 residues. CDR3: CSVDLFGSSNEKLFF. The DNA of the CDR3 is TGCAGCGTTGATTTGTTTGGCAGCTCGAATGAAAAACTGTTTTTT.

The rearrangement joins TRBV4-1 to TRBJ1-1, with 9 bases fitting TRBD1. The CDR3 loop spans 16 amino acids. The junction had 15 bases not matched to a gene; V was cut back by 7 bases and J by 6 bases. Germline lookup yields CDR1 MGHRA and CDR2 YSYEKL. CDR3 bases: TGCGCCAGCACACCAAGGAGGGGACAGGGACCACCTGAAGCTTTCTTT. Translated, it gives CASTPRRGQGPPEAFF.

This chain joins TRBV4-1 and TRBJ2-5; possibly TRBD1 or TRBD2 for D (6 bases each). Trimming shortened V by 4 bases and J by 5 bases, and 14 bases separated the two germline ends. CDR3 length equals 14 residues. In germline, CDR1 is MGHRA, CDR2 YSYEKL. CDR3 nucleotides: TGCGCCAGCAGCCTGGAAGGAGGGGGGGAGACCCAGTACTTC. Protein product: CASSLEGGGETQYF.

The rearrangement joins TRBV15 to TRBJ1-6; D ambiguous. Looked up from germline, CDR1 is LNHNV and CDR2 is YYDKDF (reference sequence). The germline V and J ends were trimmed by 7 bases and 0 bases, with 10 bases remaining between them. This CDR3 comprises 15 residues. The CDR3 here is CATKTALSYNSPLHF. In DNA form, the CDR3 reads TGTGCCACCAAAACAGCCCTCTCCTATAATTCACCCCTCCACTTT.

This clone qualifies as large (0.1 to 1%). The chain uses TRBV5-1 and TRBJ1-2; no clear D gene. Germline V gene data show CDR1 as SGHRS and CDR2 as YFSETQ. The CDR3 contains 14 residues. V gave up 1 base and J gave up 3 bases, with 10 bases separating them. CDR3: CASSLSGTDYGYTF. In nucleotides, the CDR3 is TGCGCCAGCAGCTTGTCTGGCACCGACTATGGCTACACCTTC.

This clone came up a few times. The chain combines TRBV14 with TRBJ1-2, with D maybe TRBD1 (5 bases). The germline gives CDR1 SGHDN, CDR2 FVKESK. CDR3 length: 15 amino acids. The V end was cut by 4 bases, the J end by 5 bases, with 17 bases between. The CDR3 protein is CASSPSGTDFYGYTF. In nucleotides, the CDR3 is TGTGCCAGCAGCCCCTCCGGGACGGACTTTTATGGCTACACCTTC.

This sequence joins TRBV7-3 and TRBJ2-3; 14 nucleotides align to TRBD2. The CDR3 sequence is 16 residues long. CDR1 and CDR2 (germline): SGHTA, FQGTGA. J gave up 6 bases and V 4 bases, and 6 bases lay outside the gene matches. CDR3 amino acids: CASSSQTSGGADTQYF. The CDR3 region has the DNA TGTGCCAGCAGCTCTCAGACTAGCGGGGGGGCTGATACGCAGTATTTT.

This clone was found a few times. This chain links TRBV27 with TRBJ2-4; weak D call: TRBD2 (5 bases). Looked up from germline, CDR1 is MNHEY and CDR2 is SMNVEV (reference sequence). Trimming cost V 3 bases and J 6 bases, with 9 bases left between them. The CDR3 spans 13 residues. CDR3 coding DNA: TGTGCCAGCAGTTTCGGGGTGGGAAACATTCAGTACTTC. This codes for CASSFGVGNIQYF.

Sample share makes this clone medium-sized. The rearrangement uses TRBV29-1 and TRBJ1-2, with 8 bases lining up with TRBD1. V lost 4 bases to trimming and J lost 8 bases; unmatched junction nucleotides: 12. The CDR3 spans 14 residues. The V gene's germline CDR1 is SQVTM and CDR2 ANQGSEA. The CDR3 nucleotides read TGCAGCGTTGCCCCCCCCAACAGGGGGGAGGGCTACACCTTC. Encoded protein: CSVAPPNRGEGYTF. Full variable domain (rest looked up from reference TRBV29-1 and TRBJ1-2): SAVISQKPSRDICQRGTSLTIQCQVDSQVTMMFWYRQQPGQSLTLIATANQGSEATYESGFVIDKFPISRPNLTFSTLTVSNMSPEDSSIYLCSVAPPNRGEGYTFGSGTRLTVV.

The chain carries TRBV30 and TRBJ1-1, with D perhaps matching TRBD1 (6 bases). This CDR3 comprises 14 residues. Germline loops: CDR1 GTSNPN, CDR2 SVGIG (reference sequence). V was pared by 0 bases and J by 4 bases, with 12 bases between. The CDR3 loop is CAWSVGTGPTEAFF. DNA for the CDR3: TGTGCCTGGAGTGTCGGCACAGGGCCCACTGAAGCTTTCTTT.

The chain couples TRBV28 to TRBJ2-7; 7 bases are a match to TRBD2. The CDR3 runs 14 residues. The ends lost 4 bases at V and 3 bases at J; junction bases unmatched: 6. Germline V lookup: CDR1 MDHEN, CDR2 SYDVKM. The CDR3 sequence is CASSSAGANYEQYF. The DNA for the CDR3 is TGTGCCAGCAGTTCTGCGGGAGCAAACTACGAGCAGTACTTC.

The chain couples TRBV6-5 to TRBJ1-2; a possible D gene is TRBD1 (6 bases). This CDR3 contains 14 residues. Germline lookup yields CDR1 MNHEY and CDR2 SVGAGI. The germline V and J ends were trimmed by 7 bases and 2 bases, with 14 bases remaining between them. The DNA for the CDR3 is TGTGCCAGCACCGCCGAGGGGGGCAACTATGGCTACACCTTC. It encodes CASTAEGGNYGYTF.

V usage is TRBV6-5 and J usage is TRBJ1-2; possible D gene TRBD1, 5 bases. This CDR3 is 13 amino acids long. Germline V CDR1 and CDR2: MNHEY, SVGAGI. The V and J ends lost 5 bases and 5 bases respectively, with 12 bases between them. CDR3 DNA: TGTGCCAGCAGTCCAGACAGAAAGTATGGCTACACCTTC. This translates into CASSPDRKYGYTF.

For this clone: Different DNA sequences within this sample yield the same CDR3. V is TRBV19 and J is TRBJ1-2; weak D call: TRBD1 (5 bases). Trimming shortened V by 6 bases and J by 2 bases, and 10 bases separated the two germline ends. CDR1 LNHDA and CDR2 SQIVND come from the germline V gene (reference sequence). The CDR3 covers 13 residues. The CDR3 DNA sequence: TGTGCCAGTAGCATGGGGACCAACTATGGCTACACCTTC. This encodes CASSMGTNYGYTF.

The chain is built from TRBV9 and TRBJ2-6, with unresolved D. With 4 bases removed from V and 4 bases from J, the gap between germline ends came to 12 bases. CDR3 size: 15 residues. CDR1 is SGDLS and CDR2 is YYNGEE in the germline V gene. The CDR3 nucleotides are TGTGCCAGCAGCTCATTGGGGTCGGGGGCCAACGTCCTGACTTTC. Translated: CASSSLGSGANVLTF. Looking up the rest from reference TRBV9 and TRBJ2-6 gives the full variable domain: DSGVTQTPKHLITATGQRVTLRCSPRSGDLSVYWYQQSLDQGLQFLIQYYNGEERAKGNILERFSAQQFPDLHSELNLSSLELGDSALYFCASSSLGSGANVLTFGAGSRLTVL.

This clone came up a few times. The chain recombines TRBV6-1 with TRBJ1-4, with D perhaps matching TRBD1 (5 bases). This CDR3 is built from 14 residues. Germline values: CDR1 MNHNS, CDR2 SASEGT. V lost 6 bases and J lost 3, with 11 bases in between. The CDR3 sequence: CASSRQPSNEKLFF. CDR3 nucleotide sequence: TGTGCCAGCAGCAGACAGCCATCTAATGAAAAACTGTTTTTT.